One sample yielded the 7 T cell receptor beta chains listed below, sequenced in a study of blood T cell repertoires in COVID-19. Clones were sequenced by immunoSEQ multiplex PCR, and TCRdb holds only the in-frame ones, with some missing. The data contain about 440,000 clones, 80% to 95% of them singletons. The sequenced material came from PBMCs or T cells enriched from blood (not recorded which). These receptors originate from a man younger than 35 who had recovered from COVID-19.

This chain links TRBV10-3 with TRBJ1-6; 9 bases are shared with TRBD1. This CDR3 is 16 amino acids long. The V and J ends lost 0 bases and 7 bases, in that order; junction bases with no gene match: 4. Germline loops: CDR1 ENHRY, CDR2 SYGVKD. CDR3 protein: CAISESQGARNSPLHF. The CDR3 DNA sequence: TGTGCCATCAGTGAGTCACAGGGGGCAAGGAATTCACCCCTCCACTTT.

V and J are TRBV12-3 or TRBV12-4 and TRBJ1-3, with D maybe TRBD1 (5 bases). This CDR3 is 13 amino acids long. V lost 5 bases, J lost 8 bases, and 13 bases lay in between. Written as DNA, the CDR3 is TGTGCCAGCAGTCCCGGGAGGGGTGACACCATATATTTT. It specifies CASSPGRGDTIYF.

CDR3 in DNA: TGCGCCAGCAGTGATGCGGGACAGAAGACCGGGGAGCTGTTTTTT. Translating gives CASSDAGQKTGELFF. The chain joins TRBV10-2 to TRBJ2-2; possibly TRBD1 for D (7 bases). From germline, CDR1 is WSHSY and CDR2 SAAADI. The CDR3 is made up of 15 amino acids. V was shortened by 3 bases and J by 5 bases, with 13 bases between the two germline ends.

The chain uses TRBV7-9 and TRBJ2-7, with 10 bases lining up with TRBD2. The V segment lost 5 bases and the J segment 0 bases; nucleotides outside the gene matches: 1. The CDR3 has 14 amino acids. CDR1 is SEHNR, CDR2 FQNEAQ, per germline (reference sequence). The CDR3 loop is CASSPSGSSYEQYF. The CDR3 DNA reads TGTGCCAGCAGCCCTAGCGGGAGCTCCTACGAGCAGTACTTC.

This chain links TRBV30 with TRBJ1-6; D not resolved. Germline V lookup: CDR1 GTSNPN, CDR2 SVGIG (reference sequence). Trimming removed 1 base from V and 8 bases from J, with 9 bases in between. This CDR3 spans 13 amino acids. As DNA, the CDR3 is TGTGCCTGGAGTGGGCCAGGTGATTCACCCCTCCACTTT. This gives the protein CAWSGPGDSPLHF.

As DNA, the CDR3 is TGCGCCAGCAGCGCCGTTAGGGGGACCTACAATGAGCAGTTCTTC. It encodes CASSAVRGTYNEQFF. The chain recombines TRBV5-1 with TRBJ2-1; the D gene is possibly TRBD1 (6 bases). Trimming pared 4 bases from V and 2 bases from J, leaving 13 bases between. Germline V gene data show CDR1 as SGHRS and CDR2 as YFSETQ. The CDR3 length is 15 residues. Complete variable domain (other parts from reference TRBV5-1 and TRBJ2-1): KAGVTQTPRYLIKTRGQQVTLSCSPISGHRSVSWYQQTPGQGLQFLFEYFSETQRNKGNFPGRFSGRQFSNSRSEMNVSTLELGDSALYLCASSAVRGTYNEQFFGPGTRLTVL.

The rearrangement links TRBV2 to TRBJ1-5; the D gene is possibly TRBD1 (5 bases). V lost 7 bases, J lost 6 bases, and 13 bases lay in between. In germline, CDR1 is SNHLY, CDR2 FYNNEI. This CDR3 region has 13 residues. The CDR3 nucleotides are TGTGCCAGCACCGCCTTCAGGGTTCAGCCCCAGCATTTT. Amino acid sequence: CASTAFRVQPQHF.